This paragraph covers one T cell receptor (beta chain) sequence. Per the study methods: Quantification of nucleated cells was approximated via reference gene primer amplification. Profiling relied on immunoSEQ multiplex PCR, and the TCRdb table lists in-frame clones only, not all of them. V and J calls plus clone size are reproduced from that table; the DNA served to infer D and trimming. The sample includes approximately 110,000 clones, over 80% of them seen just once. The record originates from a study of blood T cell repertoires in COVID-19. Study as a whole: Acute-phase and convalescent COVID-19 samples originated in the United States, Italy and Spain.

The CDR3 sequence is 11 residues long. Trimming took off 7 bases at V and 11 bases at J, with 11 bases between the two ends. The germline V gene encodes CDR1 SNHLY and CDR2 FYNNEI. The sequence derives from a woman between 65 and 79 years old with acute or convalescent COVID-19. Sequenced sample: peripheral blood. The genes are TRBV2 and TRBJ1-4; D gene unclear. This chain's CDR3 is CASKDGRKLFF. The CDR3 DNA sequence: TGTGCCAGCAAGGACGGGAGGAAACTGTTTTTT.